Listed below are T cell receptor beta chains from one sample, sequenced in a study of spatial heterogeneity in lung cancer. TCRdb re-analysed the 5' RACE reads in MiXCR, keeping a single row per CDR3 protein. The table has around 5,000 distinct CDR3 sequences, less than 3.5% seen once; the top ten hold 24%. This specimen consisted of normal lung tissue next to the tumor, obtained at surgery. The origin of the receptors is a male donor with early-stage non-small cell lung cancer. Each CDR3 is given with its conserved first and last residue. A D gene is named only where the DNA matches it firmly. Clone size appears in some rows only: once, few, many, or a class for an expanded clone.

V gene	J gene	D gene	clone size	CDR3 protein	CDR3 DNA
TRBV29-1	TRBJ2-1	TRBD2	few	CSVVTSGRCNEQFF	TGCAGCGTTGTAACCAGCGGGAGGTGTAATGAGCAGTTCTTC
TRBV6-1	TRBJ2-3	TRBD1	many	CASSRQGSGTDTQYF	TGTGCCAGCAGTAGACAGGGGAGCGGCACAGATACGCAGTATTTT
TRBV20-1	TRBJ2-7	TRBD1	medium-sized	CSARGTGQGIEQYF	TGCAGTGCTAGGGGCACGGGACAGGGGATCGAGCAGTACTTC
TRBV5-1	TRBJ2-3	NA	many	CASRLQGHTDTQYF	TGCGCCAGCAGATTACAGGGTCACACAGATACGCAGTATTTT
TRBV5-6	TRBJ2-5	NA	NA	CASSSFLTGTPCDQYF	TGTGCCAGCAGCTCCTTCTTGACGGGGACTCCTTGTGACCAGTACTTC
TRBV6-5	TRBJ1-1	TRBD1	many	CASSKSTGSRGVSEAFF	TGTGCCAGCAGTAAATCGACCGGATCCAGGGGGGTCTCTGAAGCTTTCTTT
TRBV12-5	TRBJ2-1	NA	many	CASGLVPDGSGPYNEQFF	TGTGCTAGTGGTTTGGTACCGGACGGGAGCGGCCCCTACAATGAGCAGTTCTTC
TRBV7-9	TRBJ1-1	NA	many	CASSLGQEAFF	TGTGCCAGCAGCTTGGGACAAGAAGCTTTCTTT
TRBV6-1	TRBJ1-1	NA	many	CASSETRNTEAFF	TGTGCCAGCAGTGAGACTCGAAACACTGAAGCTTTCTTT
TRBV12-5	TRBJ1-6	NA	medium-sized	CASGLARINSPLHF	TGTGCTAGTGGTTTGGCCAGGATTAATTCACCCCTCCACTTT
TRBV5-1	TRBJ2-5	NA	medium-sized	CASSPGLPSETQYF	TGCGCCAGCAGCCCCGGGCTGCCGTCGGAGACCCAGTACTTC
TRBV24-1	TRBJ2-3	NA	medium-sized	CATSEKTFTDTQYF	TGTGCCACCAGTGAAAAGACATTCACAGATACGCAGTATTTT
TRBV4-1	TRBJ2-6	TRBD2	many	CASSLRGGGGSGANVLTF	TGCGCCAGCAGCCTGCGCGGCGGGGGGGGGTCTGGGGCCAACGTCCTGACTTTC
TRBV29-1	TRBJ2-2	TRBD1	NA	CSATAGTANTGELFF	TGCAGCGCCACAGCCGGGACAGCGAACACCGGGGAGCTGTTTTTT
TRBV20-1	TRBJ2-3	NA	medium-sized	CSARTSFPDTQYF	TGCAGTGCTAGGACTAGTTTCCCAGATACGCAGTATTTT
TRBV24-1	TRBJ1-5	TRBD1	few	CATSERPGQGAGQPQHF	TGTGCCACCAGTGAACGCCCGGGACAGGGGGCGGGTCAGCCCCAGCATTTT
TRBV19	TRBJ2-2	NA	many	CASSIPFTWTPLRGTTGELFF	TGTGCCAGTAGTATACCTTTCACGTGGACCCCTCTCCGGGGGACTACCGGGGAGCTGTTTTTT
TRBV11-2	TRBJ2-5	NA	many	CASSLVAGPQETQYF	TGTGCCAGCAGCTTAGTGGCAGGACCGCAAGAGACCCAGTACTTC
TRBV5-1	TRBJ2-3	NA	NA	CASSSGASRSMDTQYF	TGCGCCAGCAGCTCAGGCGCATCGCGTTCCATGGATACGCAGTATTTT
TRBV5-8	TRBJ2-1	NA	medium-sized	CASSFEGINNEQFF	TGTGCCAGCAGCTTTGAGGGAATCAACAATGAGCAGTTCTTC
TRBV12-3/TRBV12-4	TRBJ2-1	TRBD2	many	CASSLASGTFNEQFF	TGTGCCAGCAGTTTAGCGAGCGGGACCTTCAATGAGCAGTTCTTC
TRBV20-1	TRBJ2-5	TRBD2	many	CSVSGRAGETQYF	TGCAGTGTGTCCGGGAGGGCCGGTGAGACCCAGTACTTC